This T cell receptor beta chain was profiled in a study of T cells in narcolepsy. Background on the study: Donors had narcolepsy type 1 or type 2, or were healthy controls. Overall study findings and caveats: HCRT-specific and TRIB2-specific autoreactive clonotypes appeared among same-patient CSF and blood CD4+ clonotypes. Reportedly, autoreactive clonotypes were serially detected in patients' blood but not controls'. Some memory CD4+ repertoires had no autoreactive clone sequences.

This clone was counted a few times. Its antigen is currently unknown. J was trimmed by 1 base and V by 0 bases; bases with no gene match: 6. This CDR3 is 18 amino acids long. Germline CDR1 reads SGHRS; CDR2 reads YFSETQ. Repertoires were generated with immunoSEQ multiplex PCR, while TCRdb's copy carries only in-frame clones and drops some. The sample carries about 32,000 clones, under 85% recorded once. This TCR derives from a human donor in good health. This sequence joins TRBV5-1 and TRBJ2-2; 10 bases agree with TRBD2. Sequencing was carried out using memory (CD45RA-) CD4+ T cells from blood. CDR3 in DNA: TGCGCCAGCAGCTTGGCAGCGGGGGGGCTACGGAACACCGGGGAGCTGTTTTTT. The encoded protein is CASSLAAGGLRNTGELFF.